The sequence of this T cell receptor (beta chain) was determined in a study of cytomegalovirus exposure and HLA in healthy donors. Study results and caveats: A later analysis appeared to link common viral pathogens to several of the most significant clusters.

These donors, healthy bone marrow donors, were studied. Comment on this clone: Its matching antigen is unknown.

The germline CDR1 and CDR2 sequences are SGHTA and FQGNSA. V dropped 5 bases and J dropped 4 bases, with 26 bases sitting between them. CDR3 size: 18 residues. It was with 60 Vbeta and 13 Jbeta primers that the PCR ran. The protocol was immunoSEQ multiplex PCR, while the TCRdb copy is restricted to in-frame clones and leaves out a portion. This table holds approximately 190,000 clones, approximately 78% found once. This sequence was found in a woman between 18 and 29 years old in good health and CMV-seronegative. The sequenced material came from PBMCs. This chain joins TRBV7-2 and TRBJ1-1, with a weak D call TRBD1 (5 bases). CDR3 residues: CASSPQGGADGYGTEAFF. The CDR3, as DNA: TGTGCCAGCAGCCCCCAGGGCGGGGCAGATGGGTACGGCACTGAAGCTTTCTTT.